This is a list of T cell receptor beta chains from one sample in a study of identical twins. TCRdb re-called the 5' RACE reads with MiXCR, one entry per CDR3 protein. The sample has 300,000 or so distinct CDR3 sequences; roughly 9% are singletons. The sample was also linked to a second study, of yellow fever vaccine responses in identical twins.

Source material: CD8+ T cells sorted from blood. The source is a woman under 30 in good health. Both conserved end residues are trimmed from each CDR3. Clone size is shown for a subset of rows, as once, few, many or a class of expanded clone.

len: 11; j_gene: TRBJ2-7; abundance: -; v_gene: TRBV28; CDR3aa: ASSLFYGYEQY
len: 12; j_gene: TRBJ2-5; abundance: few; v_gene: TRBV11-2; CDR3aa: ASSLVPEGETQY
len: 9; j_gene: TRBJ2-5; abundance: few; v_gene: TRBV27; CDR3aa: ASTQGETQY
len: 17; j_gene: TRBJ2-7; abundance: few; v_gene: TRBV15; CDR3aa: ATSRDLTPGTRVSYEQY
len: 11; j_gene: TRBJ2-7; abundance: many; v_gene: TRBV29-1; CDR3aa: SVEVAGSYEQY
len: 14; j_gene: TRBJ2-2; abundance: few; v_gene: TRBV27; CDR3aa: ASSLWGLSNTGELF
len: 13; j_gene: TRBJ2-5; abundance: many; v_gene: TRBV3-1; CDR3aa: ASSQVDRAQETQY
len: 15; j_gene: TRBJ2-5; abundance: many; v_gene: TRBV4-1; CDR3aa: ASSQAHQRRSQETQY
len: 12; j_gene: TRBJ2-7; abundance: -; v_gene: TRBV4-3; CDR3aa: ASSQDPQGVVQY
len: 13; j_gene: TRBJ2-7; abundance: -; v_gene: TRBV14; CDR3aa: ASSQGDRVIYEQY
len: 12; j_gene: TRBJ2-7; abundance: -; v_gene: TRBV7-9; CDR3aa: ASSLEGGAREQY
len: 16; j_gene: TRBJ2-5; abundance: -; v_gene: TRBV12-3/TRBV12-4; CDR3aa: ASCLAQGVAGDQETQY
len: 12; j_gene: TRBJ2-1; abundance: many; v_gene: TRBV13; CDR3aa: ASSHSGLMNEQF
len: 12; j_gene: TRBJ1-5; abundance: few; v_gene: TRBV7-9; CDR3aa: ASSSEGIDQPQH
len: 13; j_gene: TRBJ2-1; abundance: few; v_gene: TRBV11-2; CDR3aa: ASSSPWGRLYEQF
len: 16; j_gene: TRBJ2-7; abundance: few; v_gene: TRBV11-2; CDR3aa: ASSYRGRLAEVVGEQY
len: 13; j_gene: TRBJ2-7; abundance: many; v_gene: TRBV10-2; CDR3aa: ASSEFTGPAHEQY
len: 12; j_gene: TRBJ2-7; abundance: -; v_gene: TRBV6-5; CDR3aa: ASSYERGSYEQY
len: 11; j_gene: TRBJ2-7; abundance: -; v_gene: TRBV25-1; CDR3aa: ATLRVGSYEQY
len: 13; j_gene: TRBJ1-4; abundance: many; v_gene: TRBV12-3/TRBV12-4; CDR3aa: ASSPVWGGDEKLF
len: 12; j_gene: TRBJ2-1; abundance: -; v_gene: TRBV7-9; CDR3aa: ASSFGGRGNEQF
len: 11; j_gene: TRBJ2-3; abundance: -; v_gene: TRBV4-3; CDR3aa: ASSQGVMDTQY
len: 12; j_gene: TRBJ2-1; abundance: many; v_gene: TRBV29-1; CDR3aa: SAFVAGGYNEQF
len: 15; j_gene: TRBJ2-3; abundance: -; v_gene: TRBV7-9; CDR3aa: ASSLPTSGSSTDTQY
len: 10; j_gene: TRBJ2-5; abundance: -; v_gene: TRBV29-1; CDR3aa: SVEDLWETQY
len: 11; j_gene: TRBJ1-1; abundance: -; v_gene: TRBV13; CDR3aa: ASSLTKNTEAF
len: 15; j_gene: TRBJ2-3; abundance: -; v_gene: TRBV29-1; CDR3aa: SVEDSGTVASTDTQY
len: 14; j_gene: TRBJ2-5; abundance: few; v_gene: TRBV4-1; CDR3aa: ASSQEAGGLAETQY
len: 10; j_gene: TRBJ2-1; abundance: -; v_gene: TRBV30; CDR3aa: AWGSPYNEQF
len: 14; j_gene: TRBJ2-1; abundance: few; v_gene: TRBV6-2/TRBV6-3; CDR3aa: ASPYPSREEINEQF
len: 14; j_gene: TRBJ2-1; abundance: -; v_gene: TRBV3-1; CDR3aa: ASSPGLAESGSEQF
len: 10; j_gene: TRBJ2-7; abundance: many; v_gene: TRBV7-9; CDR3aa: ASSSETYEQY
len: 9; j_gene: TRBJ2-7; abundance: many; v_gene: TRBV7-9; CDR3aa: ASTAGNEQY
len: 14; j_gene: TRBJ2-2; abundance: few; v_gene: TRBV6-5; CDR3aa: ASSYGVAANTGELF
len: 16; j_gene: TRBJ2-1; abundance: -; v_gene: TRBV12-3/TRBV12-4; CDR3aa: ASSTVLGSGSSYNEQF
len: 12; j_gene: TRBJ2-7; abundance: -; v_gene: TRBV15; CDR3aa: ATSSRDRSYEQY
len: 13; j_gene: TRBJ2-1; abundance: few; v_gene: TRBV7-9; CDR3aa: ASSFLPGTLNEQF
len: 9; j_gene: TRBJ2-5; abundance: -; v_gene: TRBV15; CDR3aa: ATSTLETQY
len: 14; j_gene: TRBJ2-7; abundance: few; v_gene: TRBV27; CDR3aa: ASSPPRGRTLGEQY
len: 12; j_gene: TRBJ2-3; abundance: -; v_gene: TRBV20-1; CDR3aa: SAKRLVFTDTQY
len: 11; j_gene: TRBJ1-2; abundance: many; v_gene: TRBV6-2/TRBV6-3; CDR3aa: ASSYEAIYGYT
len: 9; j_gene: TRBJ1-2; abundance: many; v_gene: TRBV20-1; CDR3aa: SASGWDGYT
len: 11; j_gene: TRBJ1-5; abundance: many; v_gene: TRBV15; CDR3aa: ATSRDRGQPQH
len: 10; j_gene: TRBJ2-3; abundance: few; v_gene: TRBV7-9; CDR3aa: ASSLAGKDEY
len: 15; j_gene: TRBJ2-3; abundance: few; v_gene: TRBV28; CDR3aa: ASSFRLAEPEDAAQY
len: 11; j_gene: TRBJ2-1; abundance: many; v_gene: TRBV7-2; CDR3aa: ASSNGTLNEQF